This passage covers 26 T cell receptor beta chains from one sample sequenced in a study of blood T cells in healthy people across ages. A second PCR of about 7 to 12 cycles used a sample-barcoded 5' primer and a J-beta primer mix. A single record per CDR3 protein comes from TCRdb applying MiXCR to the 5' RACE reads. The sample consists of 1.5 million to 2 million distinct CDR3 sequences, over 25% of them appearing once. Sequencing was performed on blood. These receptors were collected from a woman aged 25 to 39 in good health.

The rearrangement uses TRBV5-1 and TRBJ2-5; 9 nucleotides align to TRBD2. CDR3 length: 16 amino acids. Germline V gene lookup returns CDR1 SGHRS and CDR2 YFSETQ. Trimming took 2 bases from V and 4 from J; bases not matched to a gene: 9. CDR3 DNA sequence: TGCGCCAGCAGCTTTTACGAAAGCGGGAGGAGAGAGACCCAGTACTTC. This codes for CASSFYESGRRETQYF.

The CDR3 reads CSARDTTEAGYTF. The CDR3 region has the DNA TGCAGTGCTAGAGATACTACGGAGGCTGGCTACACCTTC. The chain is built from TRBV20-1 and TRBJ1-2, with D unclear. Germline values: CDR1 DFQATT, CDR2 SNEGSKA (reference sequence). The V and J ends lost 0 bases and 7 bases respectively, with 12 bases between them. The CDR3 extends over 13 amino acids.

This clonotype was seen only a few times. The chain has TRBV7-2 and TRBJ1-1, with a tentative D call TRBD1 (5 bases). The germline gives CDR1 SGHTA, CDR2 FQGNSA. Trimming took off 7 bases at V and 9 bases at J, with 15 bases between the two ends. The CDR3 has 12 amino acids. CDR3 in amino acids: CASTPPGPKAFF. CDR3 DNA: TGTGCCAGCACGCCGCCGGGGCCTAAAGCTTTCTTT.

Ten or more counts support this clonotype. Germline is not matched at one junction end, which may reflect a read error. V usage is TRBV29-1 and J usage is TRBJ1-2; no firm D call. Germline V gene data show CDR1 as SQVTM and CDR2 as ANQGSEA. The CDR3 sequence is 15 residues long. The CDR3 is CGVEDREDNHYGYTF. In DNA form, the CDR3 reads TGCGGCGTTGAAGATCGGGAAGATAATCACTATGGCTACACCTTC.

This rearrangement joins TRBV4-3 to TRBJ2-1; D remains ambiguous. Trimming took 0 bases from V and 8 from J, leaving 20 bases between them. In germline, CDR1 is LGHNA, CDR2 YSLEER. This CDR3 contains 17 residues. In nucleotides, the CDR3 is TGCGCCAGCAGCCAAGATAATTCGGGCCTCCCTTGGGATGAGCAGTTCTTC. Amino acids: CASSQDNSGLPWDEQFF.

Concerning this clonotype: This may arise from a read error, as a much more abundant clone is one base away. The gene calls are TRBV28 and TRBJ2-1; D is perhaps TRBD2 (5 bases). The CDR3 spans 11 residues. Germline V gene data show CDR1 as MDHEN and CDR2 as SYDVKM. The CDR3 coding sequence is TGTACCAGCAGTCCAACTCGGGGGCAGTTCTTC. Amino acids: CTSSPTRGQFF.

This clonotype was detected only a few times. The CDR3: CSARRTSGGYYEQYF. The CDR3 bases are TGCAGTGCTAGGAGGACTAGCGGGGGGTACTACGAGCAGTACTTC. The V call is TRBV20-1, the J call TRBJ2-7; 14 bases agree with TRBD2. CDR3 length equals 15 residues. V lost 3 bases to trimming and J lost 3 bases; unmatched junction nucleotides: 4. Per germline, CDR1 DFQATT and CDR2 SNEGSKA (reference sequence).

This clonotype was seen many times. J is TRBJ2-5 and V is TRBV4-3, with a weak D call TRBD1 (5 bases). V gave up 0 bases and J gave up 4 bases, with 9 bases separating them. This CDR3 is built from 14 residues. CDR1 and CDR2 (germline): LGHNA, YSLEER. The CDR3 here is CASSQDYGAETQYF. CDR3 coding DNA: TGCGCCAGCAGCCAAGATTATGGGGCAGAGACCCAGTACTTC.

Turning to this clonotype: Sequence at one end of the junction differs from germline and may be a read error. V is TRBV28 and J is TRBJ2-1; D possibly corresponds to TRBD1 (6 bases). The CDR3 is made up of 13 amino acids. Germline CDR1 is MDHEN and CDR2 is SYDVKM. The CDR3 is CASSPGAYNDQFF. The CDR3 coding sequence is TGTGCCAGCAGTCCAGGGGCGTACAATGATCAGTTCTTC.

CDR3 sequence: CATSSQTANQPQHF. The CDR3 nucleotides are TGTGCCACCAGCAGCCAGACTGCGAATCAGCCCCAGCATTTT. This chain connects TRBV15 to TRBJ1-5, with D unclear. The V gene lost 3 bases and the J gene lost 4 bases, with 10 bases spanning the gap. CDR1 LNHNV and CDR2 YYDKDF come from the germline V gene (reference sequence). The CDR3 consists of 14 residues.

Concerning this clonotype itself: Just one base apart from a much larger clone, this may be a read error. The genes are TRBV9 and TRBJ1-2; D gene unclear. The CDR3 covers 13 residues. The V gene's germline CDR1 is SGDLS and CDR2 YYNGEE. The CDR3 is CVSSVHEDYGYTF. The CDR3 DNA follows: TGTGTCAGCAGCGTACACGAGGACTATGGCTACACCTTC.

The gene calls are TRBV6-6 and TRBJ1-1; TRBD1 is a possible D gene (5 bases). Looked up from germline, CDR1 is MNHNY and CDR2 is SVGAGI (reference sequence). Trimming shortened V by 2 bases and J by 8 bases, and 9 bases separated the two germline ends. The CDR3 covers 12 residues. In DNA form, the CDR3 reads TGTGCCAGCAGTTACCAGAACAGGGAAGCTTTCTTT. Its protein product is CASSYQNREAFF.

This clonotype was seen a few times. The chain links TRBV20-1 to TRBJ2-7; TRBD1 aligns across 7 bases. The germline V gene encodes CDR1 DFQATT and CDR2 SNEGSKA (reference sequence). The CDR3 length is 15 residues. The trim removed 3 bases at V and 3 bases at J, leaving 11 bases unmatched. This CDR3 is CSASRLSGQSYEQYF. CDR3 coding DNA: TGCAGTGCTAGCCGTCTATCGGGACAGAGCTACGAGCAGTACTTC.

This clonotype was detected only a few times. The V call is TRBV28, the J call TRBJ2-5; perhaps TRBD2 as D (6 bases). Germline V gives CDR1 MDHEN, CDR2 SYDVKM. V lost 7 bases to trimming and J lost 5 bases, with 11 bases between them. The CDR3 runs 12 residues. CDR3 nucleotide sequence: TGTGCCAGCAAGACTAGTTTGGAGACCCAGTACTTC. Translating gives CASKTSLETQYF.

This clonotype was recorded a few times. The V gene is TRBV7-8, the J gene TRBJ1-2, with 7 bases that match TRBD1. The CDR3 has 15 residues. Looked up from germline, CDR1 is SGHVS and CDR2 is FQNEAQ. V lost 4 bases to trimming and J lost 4 bases; unmatched junction nucleotides: 9. This chain's CDR3 is CASSSRTGSFYGYTF. The CDR3 nucleotides read TGTGCCAGCAGCTCCAGGACAGGATCGTTCTATGGCTACACCTTC.

This clonotype was observed many times. CDR3 in DNA: TGTGCCAGCAGTGAAGGGGTCCGGACAGGGGGCTTTGAGCAGTTCTTC. Translation gives CASSEGVRTGGFEQFF. This rearrangement joins TRBV6-1 to TRBJ2-1, with TRBD1 matching 11 bases. Trimming removed 1 base from V and 9 bases from J; junction bases left unmatched: 8. CDR3 length equals 16 residues. From germline, CDR1 is MNHNS and CDR2 SASEGT.

The V call is TRBV6-2 or TRBV6-3, the J call TRBJ1-6; D call uncertain. Germline loops: CDR1 MNHEY, CDR2 SVGEGT. V was cut by 7 bases and J by 7 bases, with 20 bases left in between. The CDR3 is 16 residues long. The CDR3 sequence is CASTIQLLAANSPLHF. DNA of the CDR3: TGTGCCAGCACCATACAGCTACTGGCGGCGAATTCACCCCTCCACTTT.

In this sample, this clonotype turned up many times. V and J are TRBV20-1 and TRBJ2-7; weak D call: TRBD1 (5 bases). V was trimmed by 6 bases and J by 7 bases, leaving 13 bases between them. This CDR3 comprises 11 residues. The V gene's germline CDR1 is DFQATT and CDR2 SNEGSKA (reference sequence). The CDR3 here is CSANRGEEQYF. The CDR3 DNA is TGCAGTGCAAATAGGGGTGAAGAGCAGTACTTC.

This clonotype was observed at least ten times. The rearrangement joins TRBV12-3 or TRBV12-4 to TRBJ1-6; unclear D gene. The germline V and J ends were trimmed by 4 bases and 6 bases, with 10 bases remaining between them. The CDR3 length is 14 residues. In nucleotides, the CDR3 is TGTGCCAGCAGTTGGGCAGCTTTTAATTCACCCCTCCACTTT. Residues: CASSWAAFNSPLHF.

The chain employs TRBV24-1 and TRBJ2-7, with 7 bases fitting TRBD1. The CDR3 totals 17 residues. Germline CDR1 is KGHDR and CDR2 is SFDVKD. V was clipped by 2 bases and J by 2 bases; unmatched bases: 11. The CDR3 sequence: CATSDSPRTGATYEQYF. CDR3 bases: TGTGCCACCAGTGATTCGCCGCGGACAGGTGCAACCTACGAGCAGTACTTC.

This clonotype was found a few times. A much larger clone is a single base away; this may be a read error. The chain uses TRBV7-3 and TRBJ2-3, with a possible D match to TRBD1 (5 bases). Germline CDR1 reads SGHTA; CDR2 reads FQGTGA. This CDR3 comprises 15 residues. CDR3 sequence: CASSLRQGRRDTRYF. The CDR3 DNA sequence: TGTGCCAGCAGCTTAAGGCAGGGTAGGAGAGATACGCGGTATTTT.

This clonotype appeared many times. The V and J genes are TRBV2 and TRBJ2-7; D remains unclear. The germline V and J ends were trimmed by 8 bases and 0 bases, with 8 bases remaining between them. From germline, CDR1 is SNHLY and CDR2 FYNNEI. The CDR3 loop spans 12 amino acids. This CDR3 is CASGRNSYEQYF. CDR3 nucleotide sequence: TGTGCCAGCGGGCGGAACTCCTACGAGCAGTACTTC.

The rearrangement joins TRBV2 to TRBJ1-6; D perhaps matches TRBD1 (6 bases). Trimming cost V 1 base and J 6 bases, with 7 bases left between them. Germline V gene lookup returns CDR1 SNHLY and CDR2 FYNNEI. The CDR3 consists of 14 residues. The DNA of the CDR3 is TGTGCCAGCAGTGAAGGGACAGCTAATTCACCCCTCCACTTT. It codes for CASSEGTANSPLHF.

The chain employs TRBV4-2 and TRBJ2-7; D is possibly TRBD2 (6 bases). This CDR3 has 16 residues. Trimming pared 2 bases from V and 3 bases from J, leaving 17 bases between. Germline V gene sequence: CDR1 LGHNA, CDR2 YNFKEQ. The CDR3 here is CASSQPGGAKGYEQYF. CDR3 DNA sequence: TGTGCCAGCAGCCAACCTGGAGGGGCCAAAGGCTACGAGCAGTACTTC.

The gene calls are TRBV5-1 and TRBJ2-4; 14 bases align to TRBD2. With V trimmed by 7 bases and J by 5 bases, 2 bases remained unmatched. The CDR3 is made up of 14 amino acids. Germline assignment: CDR1 SGHRS and CDR2 YFSETQ. CDR3 residues: CASSTSGGENIQYF. The DNA of the CDR3 is TGCGCCAGCTCGACTAGCGGGGGGGAAAACATTCAGTACTTC.

This clonotype was seen only a few times. The chain couples TRBV2 to TRBJ2-5; D possibly corresponds to TRBD1 (6 bases). V lost 2 bases and J lost 11, with 21 bases in between. The CDR3 totals 15 residues. Germline lookup yields CDR1 SNHLY and CDR2 FYNNEI. The CDR3 sequence: CASSETPGTIGGQYF. In DNA form, the CDR3 reads TGTGCCAGCAGTGAAACCCCGGGGACAATCGGTGGGCAGTACTTC. The whole variable domain, filled in from reference TRBV2 and TRBJ2-5, reads EPEVTQTPSHQVTQMGQEVILRCVPISNHLYFYWYRQILGQKVEFLVSFYNNEISEKSEIFDDQFSVERPDGSNFTLKIRSTKLEDSAMYFCASSETPGTIGGQYFGPGTRLLVL.